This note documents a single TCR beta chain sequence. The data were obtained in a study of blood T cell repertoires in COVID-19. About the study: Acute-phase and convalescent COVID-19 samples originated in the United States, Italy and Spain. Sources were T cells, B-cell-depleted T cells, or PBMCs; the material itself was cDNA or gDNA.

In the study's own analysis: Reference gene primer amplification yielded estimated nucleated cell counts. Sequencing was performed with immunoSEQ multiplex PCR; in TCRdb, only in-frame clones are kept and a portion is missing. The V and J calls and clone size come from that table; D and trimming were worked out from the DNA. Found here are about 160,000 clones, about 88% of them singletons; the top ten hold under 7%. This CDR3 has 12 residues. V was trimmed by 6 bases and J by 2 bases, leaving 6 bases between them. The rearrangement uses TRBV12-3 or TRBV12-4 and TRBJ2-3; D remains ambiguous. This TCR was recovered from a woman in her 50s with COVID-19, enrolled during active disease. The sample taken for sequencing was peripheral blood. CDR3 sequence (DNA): TGTGCCAGCAGCCTATTCACAGATACGCAGTATTTT. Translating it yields CASSLFTDTQYF.